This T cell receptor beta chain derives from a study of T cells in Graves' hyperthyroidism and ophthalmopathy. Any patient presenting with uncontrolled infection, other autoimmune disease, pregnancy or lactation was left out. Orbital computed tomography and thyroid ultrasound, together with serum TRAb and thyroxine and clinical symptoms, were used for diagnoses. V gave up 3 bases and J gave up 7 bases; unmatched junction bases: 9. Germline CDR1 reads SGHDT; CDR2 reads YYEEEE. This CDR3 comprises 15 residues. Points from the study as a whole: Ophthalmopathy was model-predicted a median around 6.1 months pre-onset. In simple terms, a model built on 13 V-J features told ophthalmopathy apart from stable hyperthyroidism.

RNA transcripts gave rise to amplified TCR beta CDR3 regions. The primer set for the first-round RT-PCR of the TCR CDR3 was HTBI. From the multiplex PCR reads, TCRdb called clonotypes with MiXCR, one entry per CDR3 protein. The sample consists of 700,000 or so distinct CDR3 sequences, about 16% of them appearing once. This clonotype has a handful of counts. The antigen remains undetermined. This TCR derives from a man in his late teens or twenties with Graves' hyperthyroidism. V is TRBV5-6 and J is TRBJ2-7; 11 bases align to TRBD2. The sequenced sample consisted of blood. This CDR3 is CASSWLTSGKGEQYF. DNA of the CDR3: TGTGCCAGCAGCTGGTTGACTAGCGGGAAAGGAGAGCAGTACTTC.